This TCR beta chain appears in the sequencing data of a study of OX40 agonist ivuxolimab in advanced cancers. The germline gives CDR1 MDHEN, CDR2 SYDVKM. Deletions cut 6 bases from V and 0 bases from J, with 8 bases between. The CDR3 is 14 amino acids. On cycle 4 day 1 and cycle 7 day 1, as well as at baseline, blood was sampled. The study, taken as a whole, reports: Expanded peripheral T cells had an undetermined antigen specificity.

Details on this clone: What it binds is not known.

TCRdb's copy holds only in-frame clones and misses some; the assay was immunoSEQ multiplex PCR. The sample lists approximately 35,000 clones, roughly 89% seen once, with more than 30% in the top ten. The source was CD4+ or CD8+ T cells sorted from blood, collected in a trial of the OX40 agonist ivuxolimab. This sequence originates from an adult with an advanced solid tumor such as melanoma, head and neck, liver or kidney cancer. The genes are TRBV28 and TRBJ2-2; D is unclear. CDR3 sequence (DNA): TGTGCCAGCAGCCTCTTAACGAACACCGGGGAGCTGTTTTTT. This encodes CASSLLTNTGELFF. The full variable domain, completed using reference TRBV28 and TRBJ2-2, is DVKVTQSSRYLVKRTGEKVFLECVQDMDHENMFWYRQDPGLGLRLIYFSYDVKMKEKGDIPEGYSVSREKKERFSLILESASTNQTSMYLCASSLLTNTGELFFGEGSRLTVL.